This T cell receptor beta chain is drawn from a study of CD8 T cells in Susac syndrome (dated by TCRdb to the late 2010s). With regard to the full study: Among the sequenced Susac syndrome patients, six had clinically active disease and under 10 were in clinical remission. The study used repertoire sequencing to test whether antigen drove CD8+ T cell activation and differentiation in Susac syndrome. At the time of blood withdrawal, Susac syndrome patients were either therapy-naive, taking corticosteroids (with some also receiving IVIg), or on IVIg alone. The study compared CD8+ T cell repertoire clonality among 11 to 12 healthy donors, 14 Susac syndrome patients and around 16 multiple sclerosis patients. Overall study results and their limits: The number of individuals in the TCR sequencing and HLA analysis was acknowledged as relatively small. CD8+ repertoires in Susac syndrome showed clonal expansion, which was highest in CD8+ TEMRA cells and was greater in clinically active patients than in remitting patients. Looking at Susac-specific public clones, the researchers identified some 15 in the total CD8+ repertoire and roughly 5 in the CD8+ TEMRA repertoire.

A word on this clonotype: The specificity of this receptor is unknown. Per-base quality was not reported, and no clone a single base away is much larger than it.

High-throughput TCR beta sequencing profiled peripheral blood CD8+ and CD4+ T cells from healthy donors, Susac syndrome patients and multiple sclerosis patients. The Susac syndrome patients fulfilled recently defined diagnostic criteria for either definite or probable disease. CD8+ TEMRA cells were enriched by FACS, while bulk CD8+ and CD4+ T cells were purified by magnetic negative isolation. Blood was drawn into EDTA tubes, processed within 24 hours, and PBMCs were isolated by density gradient centrifugation. PBMCs intended for TCR sequencing were frozen in liquid nitrogen and were later thawed in a 37 degrees C water bath. The sorted or isolated CD4+, CD8+ and CD8+ TEMRA cells had a purity of 90% or higher. RNA was extracted with the RNeasy kit and about 0.5 to 1 ug was reverse transcribed using random hexamers. The immunoSEQ multiplex PCR assay, which covers 54 Vbeta and 13 Jbeta segments, was used to amplify TCR beta CDR3 regions. PCR amplification bias was corrected using a synthetic template baseline for primer optimization and computational correction. The original pipeline was this. Reads were assigned to V, D and J genes according to IMGT and analyzed in immunoSEQ Analyzer, with only productive sequences retained. Clonality was computed as one minus Shannon entropy normalized by log2 of the number of productive unique sequences. For each patient and control, public and private clones were evaluated among the 100 most prevalent clones. Susac-specific clones were defined as absent from healthy and MS cohorts, some 1,000 published viral clones and other ImmuneACCESS disease sequences. TCRdb applied fastp at Q25 and MiXCR to the public reads, then kept only in-frame beta chains. CDR3 protein sequences are deduplicated, and each keeps its most common genes and DNA. TCRdb, not the original authors, processed these V and J calls. The sample table lists fewer than 140,000 distinct CDR3 sequences, around 94% of them with a count of one. The ten largest clones capture roughly 0.43% of the sample.

The germline V gene specifies SGHRS as CDR1 and YFSETQ as CDR2. Relative to germline, V is 5 bases shorter and J is 7 bases shorter, with 24 bases between their ends. From cysteine to phenylalanine, the CDR3 is 16 amino acids long. Of all the DNA, just the CDR3 is kept, 48 bases in frame from base 1. The sequence was obtained from a human donor with Susac syndrome. The source material was CD8+ T cells from PBMCs. The rearrangement joined TRBV5-1 to TRBJ1-2, with a weak D call of TRBD1 (5 bases match). DNA sequence: TGCGCCAGCAGGCGAGACCTGGGGGATCGAATAGGTGGCTACACCTTC. It codes for CASRRDLGDRIGGYTF.